Below, 30 T cell receptor beta chains from the same sample are listed, as sequenced in a study of shared clonotypes between healthy human individuals (dated by TCRdb to 2018 to 2021). Library prep was done by the immunoSEQ multiplex PCR assay. TCRdb obtained this table from immuneACCESS and retained in-frame rearrangements with V and J assigned. These tables miss some clones; where compared with another copy, unresolved V genes account for less than half of the shortfall, and the remainder is unexplained. The sample table shows under 2.5 million clones, and under 95% are seen once. Of the sample, 0.3% to 0.45% is held by the ten largest clones. Sequenced input: naive CD4+ T cells from PBMCs. The meaning of the sample's cell subset or site label: CD45RA+ positively selected. The receptor source for this set is a man aged 18-30 years in good health. Some clones in this sample may be carry-over from other donors' samples.

This sequence joins TRBV19 and TRBJ1-5; TRBD1 aligns across 10 bases. Germline V gene sequence: CDR1 LNHDA, CDR2 SQIVND (reference sequence). V dropped 4 bases and J dropped 6; count of bases not matched to a gene: 18. CDR3 length equals 19 residues. The CDR3 sequence: CASSSTDRGSTPARQPQHF. For the CDR3, the DNA is TGTGCCAGTAGTAGCACGGACAGGGGGTCGACTCCCGCGCGTCAGCCCCAGCATTTT. The full variable domain, with the rest looked up from reference TRBV19 and TRBJ1-5, is DGGITQSPKYLFRKEGQNVTLSCEQNLNHDAMYWYRQDPGQGLRLIYYSQIVNDFQKGDIAEGYSVSREKKESFPLTVTSAQKNPTAFYLCASSSTDRGSTPARQPQHFGDGTRLSIL.

The genes are TRBV28 and TRBJ2-1; 7 bases are a match to TRBD2. Germline V lookup: CDR1 MDHEN, CDR2 SYDVKM. CDR3 length equals 16 residues. V shed 4 bases and J 7 bases; nucleotides not matched to a gene: 13. In nucleotides, the CDR3 is TGTGCCAGCAGTTCATCGGGACTATCGACTTTAAATGAGCAGTTCTTC. This sequence encodes CASSSSGLSTLNEQFF.

The CDR3 coding sequence is TGTGCCAGCAGCTTAGCTGAGAGGGGGCACTATGGCTACACCTTC. Residues: CASSLAERGHYGYTF. V is TRBV7-9 and J is TRBJ1-2; TRBD1 matches at 7 bases. The CDR3 contains 15 residues. V trimming: 0 bases; J trimming: 3 bases; junction bases outside the gene matches: 4. CDR1 and CDR2 from the germline V gene are SEHNR and FQNEAQ (reference sequence). Full variable domain (missing parts from reference TRBV7-9 and TRBJ1-2): DTGVSQNPRHKITKRGQNVTFRCDPISEHNRLYWYRQTLGQGPEFLTYFQNEAQLEKSRLLSDRFSAERPKGSFSTLEIQRTEQGDSAMYLCASSLAERGHYGYTFGSGTRLTVV.

This chain's CDR3 is CASSLAGQAHNEQFF. CDR3 nucleotides: TGCGCCAGCAGCTTGGCGGGACAGGCGCACAATGAGCAGTTCTTC. This chain joins TRBV5-1 and TRBJ2-1; 8 bases are shared with TRBD1. The CDR3 length is 15 residues. CDR1 is SGHRS, CDR2 YFSETQ, per germline. Unmatched junction bases numbered 4, after V lost 0 bases and J lost 5 bases.

The V and J genes are TRBV5-4 and TRBJ1-2; possible D gene TRBD1, 5 bases. The CDR3 is 14 amino acids. The V gene lost 0 bases and the J gene lost 8 bases, with 14 bases spanning the gap. In germline, CDR1 is SGHNT, CDR2 YYREEE (reference sequence). CDR3 residues: CASSLEGVEKGYTF. As DNA, the CDR3 is TGTGCCAGCAGCTTGGAAGGGGTAGAGAAAGGCTACACCTTC.

V gene TRBV6-5 combines with J gene TRBJ2-7; D is unclear. With 4 bases removed from V and 0 bases from J, the gap between germline ends came to 13 bases. The CDR3 spans 15 residues. Germline V lookup: CDR1 MNHEY, CDR2 SVGAGI. The DNA for the CDR3 is TGTGCCAGCAGTTCCCTAACGGGTCACTCCTACGAGCAGTACTTC. This sequence encodes CASSSLTGHSYEQYF.

This chain links TRBV7-2 with TRBJ2-7, with D unresolved. This CDR3 spans 12 amino acids. The V and J ends lost 3 bases and 9 bases respectively, with 12 bases between them. CDR1 SGHTA and CDR2 FQGNSA come from the germline V gene. CDR3 amino acids: CASSFGPAAQYF. Here the CDR3 DNA reads TGTGCCAGCAGCTTTGGTCCGGCCGCGCAGTACTTC.

The chain combines TRBV6-1 with TRBJ2-6, with D uncertain. Germline V gene data show CDR1 as MNHNS and CDR2 as SASEGT. The CDR3 extends over 14 amino acids. V dropped 5 bases and J dropped 4 bases, with 9 bases sitting between them. The CDR3 reads CASSSLTGANVLTF. The CDR3 DNA is TGTGCCAGCAGTAGCCTTACCGGGGCCAACGTCCTGACTTTC.

Here the CDR3 DNA reads TGTGCCAGCAGTGAATCCGGGACAGGATTCCCTTACAATGAGCAGTTCTTC. The encoded protein is CASSESGTGFPYNEQFF. J is TRBJ2-1 and V is TRBV25-1; 8 positions agree with TRBD1. Germline V lookup: CDR1 MGHDK, CDR2 SYGVNS. V lost 1 base, J lost 4 bases, and 9 bases stayed unmatched. The CDR3 runs to 17 residues.

For this clone: At one end, the junction sequence differs from germline, possibly due to a read error. The chain uses TRBV28 and TRBJ1-1, with TRBD1 as a possible D gene (5 bases). This CDR3 region has 14 residues. Looked up from germline, CDR1 is MDHEN and CDR2 is SYDVKM. The CDR3 DNA reads TGTGCCAGCATTTTAGGCGGGAAGGGGTCCGAAGCTTTCTTT. This encodes CASILGGKGSEAFF. Based on the CDR3 plus reference TRBV28 and TRBJ1-1, the full variable domain is DVKVTQSSRYLVKRTGEKVFLECVQDMDHENMFWYRQDPGLGLRLIYFSYDVKMKEKGDIPEGYSVSREKKERFSLILESASTNQTSMYLCASILGGKGSEAFFGQGTRLTVV.

About this clone: This sample includes further DNA sequences coding for the same CDR3. The chain combines TRBV5-1 with TRBJ1-4; TRBD1 agrees at 8 bases. Germline V gene lookup returns CDR1 SGHRS and CDR2 YFSETQ. There are 15 residues in the CDR3. V shed 4 bases, J shed 1 base, and the junction held 3 bases outside the gene matches. In DNA form, the CDR3 reads TGCGCCAGCAGCGGAACAGGGGGAACTAATGAAAAACTGTTTTTT. It codes for CASSGTGGTNEKLFF. Full variable domain (rest looked up from reference TRBV5-1 and TRBJ1-4): KAGVTQTPRYLIKTRGQQVTLSCSPISGHRSVSWYQQTPGQGLQFLFEYFSETQRNKGNFPGRFSGRQFSNSRSEMNVSTLELGDSALYLCASSGTGGTNEKLFFGSGTQLSVL.

The V call is TRBV29-1, the J call TRBJ2-5; weak D call: TRBD1 (5 bases). The length of the CDR3 is 13 residues. The germline V gene has CDR1 SQVTM and CDR2 ANQGSEA. V lost 4 bases and J lost 5, with 14 bases in between. CDR3 DNA: TGCAGCGTTGGTGGCAGGGAAAGGGAGACCCAGTACTTC. Its protein is CSVGGRERETQYF.

The chain couples TRBV27 to TRBJ1-4; no clear D. Germline V gene sequence: CDR1 MNHEY, CDR2 SMNVEV (reference sequence). V lost 5 bases to trimming and J lost 7 bases, with 17 bases between them. This CDR3 contains 15 residues. Here the CDR3 reads CASSPPRGAGEKLFF. The CDR3 nucleotides are TGTGCCAGCAGTCCCCCTCGGGGAGCGGGTGAAAAACTGTTTTTT.

The chain joins TRBV6-1 to TRBJ2-3; 8 bases are shared with TRBD1. V shed 5 bases, J shed 6 bases, and the junction held 7 bases outside the gene matches. The CDR3 covers 14 residues. Germline CDR1 MNHNS, CDR2 SASEGT. CDR3 nucleotide sequence: TGTGCCAGCAGTCAGGACAGGGTGGTGGATACGCAGTATTTT. The encoded protein is CASSQDRVVDTQYF.

This clone has a handful of counts. This chain joins TRBV11-3 and TRBJ1-1; a weak D match, TRBD1 (5 bases). CDR1 SGHNT and CDR2 YENEEA come from the germline V gene. The CDR3 length is 14 residues. The V gene lost 5 bases and the J gene lost 1 base, with 11 bases spanning the gap. The chain's CDR3 is CASSPGLTNTEAFF. The CDR3 region has the DNA TGTGCCAGCAGCCCGGGACTGACGAACACTGAAGCTTTCTTT.

The CDR3: CASSPGRVGLYEQYF. CDR3 bases: TGTGCCAGCAGCCCTGGGAGGGTGGGGCTTTACGAGCAGTACTTC. The chain employs TRBV28 and TRBJ2-7; 7 nucleotides align to TRBD2. The germline CDR1 and CDR2 sequences are MDHEN and SYDVKM. The CDR3 is 15 residues long. V was clipped by 6 bases and J by 4 bases; unmatched bases: 12.

This chain joins TRBV28 and TRBJ1-2, with TRBD1 matching over 7 bases. This CDR3 spans 17 amino acids. CDR1 is MDHEN and CDR2 is SYDVKM in the germline V gene. The V gene end was trimmed by 6 bases and the J gene end by 2 bases; junction bases not matched to a gene: 15. CDR3 protein: CASSPPQGRYSNYGYTF. The CDR3 bases are TGTGCCAGCAGCCCTCCACAGGGGCGCTACTCAAACTATGGCTACACCTTC.

This clone was picked up one time. The same CDR3 also results from other DNA sequences found in this sample. The chain uses TRBV7-9 and TRBJ1-5; D perhaps matches TRBD1 (6 bases). The CDR3 consists of 14 residues. Germline CDR1 and CDR2: SEHNR and FQNEAQ (reference sequence). Trimming stripped 5 bases from V and 5 bases from J, with 13 bases between. The CDR3 nucleotides read TGTGCCAGCAGCCCGACAGGAGGGGATCAGCCCCAGCATTTT. The encoded protein is CASSPTGGDQPQHF.

For the CDR3, the DNA is TGCGCCAGCAGTCGCGGGGTAGGGACAAACACTGAAGCTTTCTTT. It yields the protein CASSRGVGTNTEAFF. V gene TRBV5-1 combines with J gene TRBJ1-1, with D tentatively TRBD1 (6 bases). Trimming stripped 5 bases from V and 2 bases from J, with 16 bases between. This CDR3 is built from 15 residues. The germline CDR1 and CDR2 sequences are SGHRS and YFSETQ.

This sequence joins TRBV28 and TRBJ1-2; unclear D gene. V lost 7 bases to trimming and J lost 8 bases, with 17 bases between them. The CDR3 length is 13 residues. The V gene's germline CDR1 is MDHEN and CDR2 SYDVKM. The CDR3 DNA sequence: TGTGCCAGCACCCTAAAGGGTCTAGGCGGCTACACCTTC. As protein: CASTLKGLGGYTF.

Worth noting for this clone: Other DNA sequences in the sample encode the same CDR3. The rearrangement joins TRBV7-9 to TRBJ2-3; D is uncertain. V was shortened by 3 bases and J by 0 bases, with 7 bases between the two germline ends. The CDR3 runs to 14 residues. Germline assignment: CDR1 SEHNR and CDR2 FQNEAQ (reference sequence). The CDR3 protein is CASSLSVSTDTQYF. For the CDR3, the DNA is TGTGCCAGCAGCTTGTCGGTTAGCACAGATACGCAGTATTTT.

The rearrangement uses TRBV6-1 and TRBJ1-3; D ambiguous. V was clipped by 2 bases and J by 2 bases, with 10 bases between them. Germline lookup yields CDR1 MNHNS and CDR2 SASEGT. The CDR3 is made up of 15 amino acids. DNA for the CDR3: TGTGCCAGCAGTGAATCGGGGAACCCTGGAAACACCATATATTTT. Translation: CASSESGNPGNTIYF.

This chain connects TRBV28 to TRBJ1-5, with TRBD1 as a possible D gene (6 bases). The CDR3 is 13 amino acids. CDR1 and CDR2 (germline): MDHEN, SYDVKM. The V and J ends lost 3 bases and 6 bases respectively, with 9 bases between them. CDR3 coding DNA: TGTGCCAGCAGTTTGACAGGACGTCAGCCCCAGCATTTT. Its protein product is CASSLTGRQPQHF.

The chain is built from TRBV15 and TRBJ1-5, with D uncertain. Germline V gives CDR1 LNHNV, CDR2 YYDKDF (reference sequence). Trimming pared 3 bases from V and 7 bases from J, leaving 7 bases between. There are 12 residues in the CDR3. The CDR3 spells CATSREIQPQHF. CDR3 DNA: TGTGCCACCAGCAGGGAGATCCAGCCCCAGCATTTT.

The J gene is TRBJ1-1, the V gene TRBV5-1; D is unresolved. There are 11 residues in the CDR3. Germline V gene data show CDR1 as SGHRS and CDR2 as YFSETQ. V gave up 0 bases and J gave up 9 bases, with 6 bases separating them. The CDR3 is CASSLDRQAFF. As DNA, the CDR3 is TGCGCCAGCAGCTTGGACCGTCAAGCTTTCTTT.

The chain carries TRBV5-5 and TRBJ2-7, with 8 bases identical to TRBD1. This CDR3 has 14 residues. V lost 0 bases to trimming and J lost 7 bases; unmatched junction nucleotides: 6. Germline-derived CDR1 and CDR2 are SGHKS and YYEKEE (reference sequence). CDR3 coding DNA: TGTGCCAGCAGCTTGGCGCAGGGGGCACGGGAGCAGTACTTC. Translated: CASSLAQGAREQYF.

In DNA, the CDR3 is TGTGCCAGCAGTGTTCGGGCAGACTACGAGCAGTACTTC. Translating gives CASSVRADYEQYF. V and J are TRBV6-1 and TRBJ2-7; D uncertain. V shed 4 bases and J shed 3 bases, with 10 bases lying between them. Per the germline V gene, CDR1 is MNHNS and CDR2 is SASEGT. This CDR3 has 13 residues.

CDR3 coding DNA: TGTGCCACCAGCAGAGGGGGACTAGCGGGAGGGTGGTCAGATACGCAGTATTTT. It is translated as CATSRGGLAGGWSDTQYF. This sequence joins TRBV15 and TRBJ2-3; 16 bases fit TRBD2. The CDR3 runs to 18 residues. Germline-derived CDR1 and CDR2 are LNHNV and YYDKDF (reference sequence). V shed 1 base, J shed 4 bases, and the junction held 5 bases outside the gene matches.

The rearrangement joins TRBV29-1 to TRBJ1-3; D remains unclear. Germline CDR1 and CDR2: SQVTM and ANQGSEA. The CDR3 loop spans 13 amino acids. The V and J ends lost 2 bases and 0 bases respectively, with 5 bases between them. The CDR3: CSVERNSGNTIYF. Written as DNA, the CDR3 is TGCAGCGTTGAAAGGAACTCTGGAAACACCATATATTTT.

The chain uses TRBV6-5 and TRBJ2-6, with a possible D match to TRBD1 (6 bases). This CDR3 has 14 amino acids. V was trimmed by 6 bases and J by 4 bases, leaving 10 bases between them. Germline values: CDR1 MNHEY, CDR2 SVGAGI. The CDR3 is CASSSRGGANVLTF. The CDR3 nucleotides are TGTGCCAGCAGCTCCAGGGGAGGGGCCAACGTCCTGACTTTC.